Shown below are 20 T cell receptor beta chains from a single sample sequenced in a study of cytomegalovirus exposure and HLA in healthy donors. Primers included in the PCR were 60 Vbeta and 13 Jbeta primers. Sequencing used immunoSEQ multiplex PCR; TCRdb keeps in-frame clones, though not all of them. This table has about 170,000 clones, over 75% appearing once. Input material: PBMCs. The receptor set was obtained from a female donor in good health and CMV-seronegative.

This clone was detected only a few times. The V gene is TRBV28, the J gene TRBJ1-5; 10 bases line up with TRBD1. CDR3 length: 18 amino acids. After removal of 5 bases from V and 0 bases from J, the junction contained 10 bases not matched to a gene. Germline CDR1 is MDHEN and CDR2 is SYDVKM. DNA for the CDR3: TGTGCCAGCAGTATTGGGACAGGGGTCTTGGATAGCAATCAGCCCCAGCATTTT. This encodes CASSIGTGVLDSNQPQHF. The entire variable domain, with the rest obtained from reference TRBV28 and TRBJ1-5, is as follows: DVKVTQSSRYLVKRTGEKVFLECVQDMDHENMFWYRQDPGLGLRLIYFSYDVKMKEKGDIPEGYSVSREKKERFSLILESASTNQTSMYLCASSIGTGVLDSNQPQHFGDGTRLSIL.

The V gene is TRBV30, the J gene TRBJ2-7; 9 nucleotides agree with TRBD1. The germline gives CDR1 GTSNPN, CDR2 SVGIG (reference sequence). CDR3 length equals 14 residues. Losses at the gene ends were 1 base for V and 4 bases for J; bases not matched to a gene: 5. The CDR3 nucleotides are TGTGCCTGGAGTGCCGGGACAGGGACGTACGAGCAGTACTTC. The encoded protein is CAWSAGTGTYEQYF.

The J gene is TRBJ2-1, the V gene TRBV25-1; a possible D gene is TRBD2 (5 bases). The V gene lost 4 bases and the J gene lost 3 bases, with 10 bases spanning the gap. The CDR3 covers 14 residues. Germline assignment: CDR1 MGHDK and CDR2 SYGVNS. The CDR3 loop reads CASSGTAGYNEQFF. Here the CDR3 DNA reads TGTGCCAGCAGTGGAACGGCGGGCTACAATGAGCAGTTCTTC.

This clone was detected only once. The rearrangement uses TRBV27 and TRBJ1-3, with D perhaps matching TRBD1 (5 bases). The CDR3 totals 14 residues. Germline assignment: CDR1 MNHEY and CDR2 SMNVEV (reference sequence). The V and J ends lost 11 bases and 0 bases respectively, with 14 bases between them. Written as DNA, the CDR3 is TGTGCCTGGGGGGGGTTATCCTCTGGAAACACCATATATTTT. Residues: CAWGGLSSGNTIYF.

The V and J genes are TRBV6-5 and TRBJ1-2; 7 positions match TRBD1. CDR3 size: 12 residues. Germline V gives CDR1 MNHEY, CDR2 SVGAGI. V shed 6 bases and J 2 bases; nucleotides not matched to a gene: 0. The CDR3 here is CASRGQNYGYTF. As DNA, the CDR3 is TGTGCCAGCAGGGGACAGAACTATGGCTACACCTTC.

The rearrangement uses TRBV7-9 and TRBJ1-2, with 7 positions matching TRBD1. Germline values: CDR1 SEHNR, CDR2 FQNEAQ (reference sequence). With 8 bases clipped from V and 4 bases from J, the junction kept 7 bases outside the gene matches. This CDR3 is 13 amino acids long. CDR3: CASGRQGPYGYTF. CDR3 nucleotides: TGTGCCAGCGGCCGACAGGGCCCCTATGGCTACACCTTC.

The chain combines TRBV19 with TRBJ1-5; D is undetermined. CDR3 size: 16 residues. The V end was cut by 3 bases, the J end by 2 bases, with 14 bases between. Germline CDR1 LNHDA, CDR2 SQIVND (reference sequence). The CDR3 DNA reads as TGTGCCAGTAGTATGCCTGCGGCCCGGGGCAATCAGCCCCAGCATTTT. Its protein product is CASSMPAARGNQPQHF.

With respect to this clone: At the DNA level, this CDR3 is encoded by other sequences in the same sample as well. The chain employs TRBV7-2 and TRBJ2-5; 9 nucleotides agree with TRBD2. The V gene's germline CDR1 is SGHTA and CDR2 FQGNSA. The V segment lost 2 bases and the J segment 4 bases; nucleotides outside the gene matches: 2. The CDR3 runs to 14 residues. The CDR3 DNA reads TGTGCCAGCAGCTTACTAGCGGGGAGAGAGACCCAGTACTTC. Amino acid sequence: CASSLLAGRETQYF.

This clone is a singleton in its sample. The V and J genes are TRBV6-1 and TRBJ2-3, with 8 bases lining up with TRBD1. Germline lookup yields CDR1 MNHNS and CDR2 SASEGT. This CDR3 comprises 15 residues. Trimming at V came to 2 bases and at J to 4 bases, leaving 5 bases not matched to a gene. CDR3 in amino acids: CASSEPGQVPDTQYF. The CDR3 bases are TGTGCCAGCAGTGAACCGGGACAGGTGCCAGATACGCAGTATTTT.

The chain couples TRBV5-5 to TRBJ2-7, with D uncertain. This CDR3 has 13 amino acids. Germline loops: CDR1 SGHKS, CDR2 YYEKEE (reference sequence). Trimming took off 5 bases at V and 1 base at J, with 10 bases between the two ends. The CDR3 DNA is TGTGCCAGCAGGGTACACCTTTCCTACGAGCAGTACTTC. Its protein product is CASRVHLSYEQYF.

This chain joins TRBV4-3 and TRBJ2-3; 7 bases agree with TRBD2. The CDR3 contains 15 residues. Germline trimming cut 3 bases from V and 4 bases from J; bases unmatched to any gene: 7. The germline V gene has CDR1 LGHNA and CDR2 YSLEER. The CDR3 region has the DNA TGCGCCAGCAGCCACCGTCTGGGGGGGGCAGATACGCAGTATTTT. It specifies CASSHRLGGADTQYF.

The chain uses TRBV19 and TRBJ1-5; D gene uncertain. CDR1 and CDR2 (germline): LNHDA, SQIVND (reference sequence). This CDR3 has 14 amino acids. V was cut by 8 bases and J by 1 base, with 12 bases left in between. The CDR3 nucleotides read TGTGCCAGTGTGCTGGGGAGAAGCAATCAGCCCCAGCATTTT. Translating gives CASVLGRSNQPQHF.

The rearrangement joins TRBV30 to TRBJ2-7; 10 positions agree with TRBD2. CDR3 size: 15 residues. Per the germline V gene, CDR1 is GTSNPN and CDR2 is SVGIG (reference sequence). Trimming at V came to 1 base and at J to 2 bases, leaving 5 bases not matched to a gene. CDR3 DNA: TGTGCCTGGAGTGGCAGCGGGAGGGGACCCTACGAGCAGTACTTC. Its translation is CAWSGSGRGPYEQYF.

The CDR3 reads CATSSPPRGGQQTQYF. CDR3 sequence (DNA): TGTGCCACCAGCTCCCCCCCCAGAGGGGGACAACAGACCCAGTACTTC. The chain couples TRBV15 to TRBJ2-5; weak D call: TRBD1 (6 bases). The germline gives CDR1 LNHNV, CDR2 YYDKDF (reference sequence). The V and J ends lost 5 bases and 6 bases respectively, with 22 bases between them. The CDR3 consists of 16 residues.

The rearrangement links TRBV9 to TRBJ2-1, with 8 positions matching TRBD1. The V gene's germline CDR1 is SGDLS and CDR2 YYNGEE. The J segment lost 4 bases and the V segment lost 4 bases, leaving 4 bases of the junction unmatched. The CDR3 totals 14 residues. This chain's CDR3 is CASSTQGAYNEQFF. As DNA, the CDR3 is TGTGCCAGCAGCACGCAGGGGGCTTACAATGAGCAGTTCTTC.

J is TRBJ1-5 and V is TRBV6-5; unclear D gene. V lost 2 bases, J lost 4 bases, and 9 bases lay in between. Germline V gene data show CDR1 as MNHEY and CDR2 as SVGAGI. This CDR3 contains 14 residues. DNA of the CDR3: TGTGCCAGCAGTTACAATATCAGGAATCAGCCCCAGCATTTT. It encodes CASSYNIRNQPQHF.

The V gene is TRBV6-5, the J gene TRBJ2-1; D gene uncertain. The ends were cut back, 6 bases at V and 10 bases at J, with 7 bases in the middle. Germline V gives CDR1 MNHEY, CDR2 SVGAGI. The CDR3 sequence is 10 residues long. Here the CDR3 reads CASSPQEQFF. CDR3 DNA: TGTGCCAGCAGCCCCCAGGAGCAGTTCTTC.

The chain recombines TRBV6-4 with TRBJ2-2, with TRBD2 identical over 9 bases. With V trimmed by 4 bases and J by 7 bases, 7 bases remained unmatched. CDR1 and CDR2 (germline): MRHNA, SNTAGT. This CDR3 has 15 amino acids. CDR3 amino acids: CASSVIAGESGELFF. The CDR3 DNA is TGTGCCAGCAGTGTGATAGCGGGAGAGAGCGGGGAGCTGTTTTTT.

About this clone itself: Other nucleotide sequences in the sample specify the same CDR3. This chain links TRBV5-4 with TRBJ2-7, with 10 bases that match TRBD1. CDR1 is SGHNT, CDR2 YYREEE, per germline (reference sequence). The CDR3 totals 14 residues. J was trimmed by 2 bases and V by 4 bases; bases with no gene match: 3. The CDR3 is CASSPGQGAYEQYF. The DNA for the CDR3 is TGTGCCAGCAGCCCCGGACAGGGGGCCTACGAGCAGTACTTC.

The rearrangement links TRBV18 to TRBJ2-2; 7 positions agree with TRBD1. The germline V gene encodes CDR1 KGHSH and CDR2 LQKENI. The CDR3 runs to 15 residues. Losses at the gene ends were 4 bases for V and 3 bases for J; bases not matched to a gene: 5. In DNA, the CDR3 is TGTGCCAGCTCACTATGGGACAGTCACACCGGGGAGCTGTTTTTT. This codes for CASSLWDSHTGELFF.